The source of this T cell receptor (beta chain) is a study of CD4 T cells in relation to SARS-CoV-2 and coronaviruses. Here immunoSEQ multiplex PCR was the method, and the copy in TCRdb shows in-frame clones only, minus some. The sample records about 26,000 clones, more than 60% being singletons. Concerning this clone itself: The target antigen is unknown.

CD4+ T cells from unexposed donors were obtained before the COVID-19 pandemic (2011-2018). CD4+ T cells were isolated from the cells after around 9 days of culture. Sequencing input: CD4+ T cells from PBMCs, cultured in vitro. The clonotype originates from a human donor in good health.

CDR3 DNA: TGTGCCAGCAGCGTAGGGGGGCTGACTGGAAACACCATATATTTT. Its translation: CASSVGGLTGNTIYF. This rearrangement joins TRBV9 to TRBJ1-3; D perhaps matches TRBD1 (6 bases). The length of the CDR3 is 15 residues. Trimming took 0 bases from V and 2 from J, leaving 9 bases between them. The germline gives CDR1 SGDLS, CDR2 YYNGEE.